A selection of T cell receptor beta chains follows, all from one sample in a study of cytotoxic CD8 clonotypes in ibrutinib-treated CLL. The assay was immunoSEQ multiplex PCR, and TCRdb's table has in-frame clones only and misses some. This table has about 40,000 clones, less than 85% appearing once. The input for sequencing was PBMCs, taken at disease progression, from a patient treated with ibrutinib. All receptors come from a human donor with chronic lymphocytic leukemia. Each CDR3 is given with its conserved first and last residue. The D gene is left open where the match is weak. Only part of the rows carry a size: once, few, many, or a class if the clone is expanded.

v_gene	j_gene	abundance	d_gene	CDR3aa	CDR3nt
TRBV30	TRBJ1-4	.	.	CAWSPQHGVSIATNEKLFF	TGTGCCTGGAGTCCCCAACACGGGGTCTCAATTGCAACTAATGAAAAACTGTTTTTT
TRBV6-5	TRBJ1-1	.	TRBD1	CASRLGTGVLNAFF	TGTGCCAGCAGACTAGGGACAGGGGTACTGAATGCTTTCTTT
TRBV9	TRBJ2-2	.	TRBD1	CASRLGTGNTGELFF	TGTGCCAGCAGGCTGGGGACAGGGAACACCGGGGAGCTGTTTTTT
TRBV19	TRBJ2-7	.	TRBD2	CASSKGLVGDGREQYF	TGTGCCAGTAGTAAGGGACTAGTCGGTGACGGGCGCGAGCAGTACTTC
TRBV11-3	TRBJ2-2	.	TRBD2	CASSSSGTNTGELFF	TGTGCCAGCAGCTCTAGCGGGACCAACACCGGGGAGCTGTTTTTT
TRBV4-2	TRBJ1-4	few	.	CASSQGLLEEKLFF	TGTGCCAGCAGCCAGGGGCTATTAGAGGAAAAACTGTTTTTT
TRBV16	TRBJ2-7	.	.	CASSYAGQGSYEQYF	TGTGCCAGCAGCTACGCGGGGCAGGGGTCCTACGAGCAGTACTTC
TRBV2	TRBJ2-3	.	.	CASNQGRDTQYF	TGTGCCAGTAACCAGGGGAGAGATACGCAGTATTTT
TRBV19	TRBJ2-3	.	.	CASSMFAGDTQYF	TGTGCCAGTAGTATGTTTGCGGGGGATACGCAGTATTTT
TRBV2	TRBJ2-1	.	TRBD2	CASSDVDSSGPNNEQFF	TGTGCCAGCAGTGATGTAGACTCTAGCGGGCCAAACAATGAGCAGTTCTTC
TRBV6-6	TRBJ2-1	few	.	CASSYQPTARQFF	TGTGCCAGCAGTTACCAACCGACAGCTAGGCAGTTCTTC
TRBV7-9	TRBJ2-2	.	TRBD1	CASSIGQGYTGELFF	TGTGCCAGCAGCATCGGACAGGGCTACACCGGGGAGCTGTTTTTT
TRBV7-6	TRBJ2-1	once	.	CASSLNLAPSYNEQFF	TGTGCCAGCAGCTTAAATCTGGCGCCTTCCTACAATGAGCAGTTCTTC
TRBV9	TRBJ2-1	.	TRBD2	CASSGGWTSAAYNEQFF	TGTGCCAGCAGCGGCGGGTGGACTAGCGCAGCCTACAATGAGCAGTTCTTC
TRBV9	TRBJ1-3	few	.	CASSVGTVDGNTIYF	TGTGCCAGCAGCGTTGGGACGGTAGACGGAAACACCATATATTTT
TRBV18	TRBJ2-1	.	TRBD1	CASSAGTGPLNEQFF	TGTGCCAGCTCAGCCGGGACAGGGCCTTTAAATGAGCAGTTCTTC
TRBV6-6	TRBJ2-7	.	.	CASSSQGTEQYF	TGTGCCAGCAGTTCCCAGGGAACCGAGCAGTACTTC
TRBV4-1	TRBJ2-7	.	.	CASSQHAGGGSYEQYF	TGCGCCAGCAGCCAACACGCTGGTGGGGGTTCCTACGAGCAGTACTTC
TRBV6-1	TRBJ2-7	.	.	CASNAYEQYF	TGTGCCAGCAACGCCTACGAGCAGTACTTC
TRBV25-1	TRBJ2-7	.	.	CASSESEDYLSYEQYF	TGTGCCAGCAGTGAATCGGAGGACTACCTCTCCTACGAGCAGTACTTC